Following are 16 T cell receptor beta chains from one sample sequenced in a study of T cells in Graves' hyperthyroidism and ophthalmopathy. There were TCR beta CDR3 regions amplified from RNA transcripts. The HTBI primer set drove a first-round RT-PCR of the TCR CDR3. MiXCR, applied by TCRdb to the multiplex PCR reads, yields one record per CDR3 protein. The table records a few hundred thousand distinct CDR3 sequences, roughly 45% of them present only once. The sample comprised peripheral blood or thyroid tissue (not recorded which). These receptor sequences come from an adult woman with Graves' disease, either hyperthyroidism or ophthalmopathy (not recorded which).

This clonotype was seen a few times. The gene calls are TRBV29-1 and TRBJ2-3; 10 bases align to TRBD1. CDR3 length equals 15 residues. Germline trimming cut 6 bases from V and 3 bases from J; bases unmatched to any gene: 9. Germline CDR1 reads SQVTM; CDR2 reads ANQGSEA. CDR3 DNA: TGCAGCGTCGCGTCGGGACAGGGGAGGACAGATACGCAGTATTTT. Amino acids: CSVASGQGRTDTQYF.

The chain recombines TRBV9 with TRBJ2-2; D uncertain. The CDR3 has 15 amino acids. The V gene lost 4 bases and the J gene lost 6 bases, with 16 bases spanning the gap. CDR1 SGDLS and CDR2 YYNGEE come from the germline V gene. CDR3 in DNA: TGTGCCAGCAGCCCCGGGCATAATGGGGCCGGGGAGCTGTTTTTT. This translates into CASSPGHNGAGELFF.

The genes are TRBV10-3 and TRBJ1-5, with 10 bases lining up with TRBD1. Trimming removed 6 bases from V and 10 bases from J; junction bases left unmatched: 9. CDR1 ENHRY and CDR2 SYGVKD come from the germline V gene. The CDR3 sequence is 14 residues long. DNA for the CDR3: TGTGCCATCAGGGACAGGGGGACAAATTCACCCCAGCATTTT. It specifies CAIRDRGTNSPQHF.

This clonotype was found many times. This chain's CDR3 is CASSPLAGPLWEQYF. The CDR3 DNA follows: TGTGCCAGCAGCCCACTAGCGGGCCCCCTTTGGGAGCAGTACTTC. The V and J genes are TRBV7-2 and TRBJ2-7; TRBD2 agrees at 9 bases. The junction had 12 bases not matched to a gene; V was cut back by 5 bases and J by 7 bases. The germline gives CDR1 SGHTA, CDR2 FQGNSA. The CDR3 consists of 15 residues.

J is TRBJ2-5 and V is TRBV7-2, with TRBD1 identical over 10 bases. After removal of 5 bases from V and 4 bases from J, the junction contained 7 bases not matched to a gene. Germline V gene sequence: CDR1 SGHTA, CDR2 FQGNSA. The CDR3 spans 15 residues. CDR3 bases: TGTGCCAGCAGCCGAACAGGGACAGGGGCAGAGACCCAGTACTTC. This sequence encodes CASSRTGTGAETQYF. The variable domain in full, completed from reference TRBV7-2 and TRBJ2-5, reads GAGVSQSPSNKVTEKGKDVELRCDPISGHTALYWYRQSLGQGLEFLIYFQGNSAPDKSGLPSDRFSAERTGGSVSTLTIQRTQQEDSAVYLCASSRTGTGAETQYFGPGTRLLVL.

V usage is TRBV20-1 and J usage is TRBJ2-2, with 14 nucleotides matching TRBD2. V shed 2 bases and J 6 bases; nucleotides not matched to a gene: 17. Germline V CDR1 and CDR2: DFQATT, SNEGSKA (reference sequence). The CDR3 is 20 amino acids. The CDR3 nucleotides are TGCAGTGCTAGATCACGCACCGATCCGGGACTAGCGGGAGAGTCCGGGGAGCTGTTTTTT. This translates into CSARSRTDPGLAGESGELFF.

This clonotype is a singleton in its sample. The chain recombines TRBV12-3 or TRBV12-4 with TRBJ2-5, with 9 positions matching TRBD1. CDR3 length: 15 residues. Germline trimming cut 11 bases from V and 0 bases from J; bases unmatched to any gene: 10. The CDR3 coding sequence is TGTGCCGTTCGACCGGGACAGGGTAACCAAGAGACCCAGTACTTC. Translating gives CAVRPGQGNQETQYF.

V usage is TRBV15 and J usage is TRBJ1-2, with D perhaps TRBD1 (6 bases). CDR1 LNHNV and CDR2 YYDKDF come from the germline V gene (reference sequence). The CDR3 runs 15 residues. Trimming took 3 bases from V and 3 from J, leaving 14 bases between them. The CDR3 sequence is CATSSALQGDYGYTF. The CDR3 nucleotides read TGTGCCACCAGCAGCGCGTTACAGGGCGACTATGGCTACACCTTC.

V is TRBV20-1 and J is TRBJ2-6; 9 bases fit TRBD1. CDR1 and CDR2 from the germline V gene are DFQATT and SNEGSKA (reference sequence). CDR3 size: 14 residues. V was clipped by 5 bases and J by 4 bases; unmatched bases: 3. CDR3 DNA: TGCAGTGCTGGGACAGGGAGCGGGGCCAACGTCCTGACTTTC. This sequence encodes CSAGTGSGANVLTF.

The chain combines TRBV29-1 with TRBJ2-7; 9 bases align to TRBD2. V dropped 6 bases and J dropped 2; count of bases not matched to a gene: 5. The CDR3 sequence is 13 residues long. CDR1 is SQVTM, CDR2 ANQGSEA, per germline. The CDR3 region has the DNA TGCAGCGTGGTGAGCGGGGGGCCCTACGAGCAGTACTTC. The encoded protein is CSVVSGGPYEQYF.

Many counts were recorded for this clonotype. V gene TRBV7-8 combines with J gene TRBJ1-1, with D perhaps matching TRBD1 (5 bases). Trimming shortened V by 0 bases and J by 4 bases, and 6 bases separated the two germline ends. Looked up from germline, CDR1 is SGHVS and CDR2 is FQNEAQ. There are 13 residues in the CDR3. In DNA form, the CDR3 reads TGTGCCAGCAGCTTAGCAGGGGTCACTGAAGCTTTCTTT. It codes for CASSLAGVTEAFF.

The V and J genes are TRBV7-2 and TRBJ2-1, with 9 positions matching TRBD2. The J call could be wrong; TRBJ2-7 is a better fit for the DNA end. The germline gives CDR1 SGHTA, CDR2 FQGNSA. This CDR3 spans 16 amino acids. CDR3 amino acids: CASSSLLAGSYNEQYF. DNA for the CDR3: TGTGCCAGCAGCTCGCTACTAGCGGGCTCCTACAATGAGCAGTACTTC.

CDR3 region: CASSQFAVAGVGYEQYF. CDR3 DNA: TGTGCCAGCAGCCAATTTGCCGTAGCGGGAGTTGGCTACGAGCAGTACTTC. The chain uses TRBV7-2 and TRBJ2-7; TRBD2 aligns across 9 bases. With 5 bases clipped from V and 3 bases from J, the junction kept 14 bases outside the gene matches. The CDR3 covers 17 residues. The germline gives CDR1 SGHTA, CDR2 FQGNSA.

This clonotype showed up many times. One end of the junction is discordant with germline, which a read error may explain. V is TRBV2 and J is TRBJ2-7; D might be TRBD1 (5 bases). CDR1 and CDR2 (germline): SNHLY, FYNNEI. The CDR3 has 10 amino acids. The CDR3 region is CASKVDKAKF. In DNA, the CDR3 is TGTGCCAGCAAGGTGGACAAAGCAAAATTC.

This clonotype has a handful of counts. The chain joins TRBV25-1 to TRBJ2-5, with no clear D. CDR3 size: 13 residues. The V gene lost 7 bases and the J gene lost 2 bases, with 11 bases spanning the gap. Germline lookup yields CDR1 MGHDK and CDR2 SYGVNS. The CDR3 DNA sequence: TGTGCCAGCAATCACCCGGGTCAAGAGACCCAGTACTTC. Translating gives CASNHPGQETQYF.

This CDR3 is CSGRTAGQETQYF. The CDR3 DNA is TGCAGCGGCCGGACAGCGGGCCAAGAGACCCAGTACTTC. V gene TRBV29-1 combines with J gene TRBJ2-5; D possibly matches TRBD1 or TRBD2 (6 bases each). This CDR3 spans 13 amino acids. Germline V gives CDR1 SQVTM, CDR2 ANQGSEA. The germline V and J ends were trimmed by 7 bases and 1 base, with 13 bases remaining between them.